This T cell receptor beta chain was sequenced during a study of T cell responses to AZD1222 COVID-19 vaccine. Study-wide results and caveats: Elevations in Spike-specific TCR breadth and depth followed administration of two AZD1222 doses.

This CDR3 has 13 amino acids. The germline V and J ends were trimmed by 6 bases and 0 bases, with 8 bases remaining between them. Per the germline V gene, CDR1 is MNHEY and CDR2 is SVGAGI. Regarding this clone: The antigen is undetermined.

The method was immunoSEQ multiplex PCR; TCRdb's version includes in-frame clones alone and lacks a portion of them. The table lists 150,000 or so clones, roughly nine tenths of them singletons. This sample comprised peripheral blood, obtained on day 0 of AZD1222 vaccination. The TCR was taken from an adult in good health. The chain links TRBV6-5 to TRBJ1-1; no clear D. CDR3 in DNA: TGTGCCAGCAGGCCCGGTCTGAACACTGAAGCTTTCTTT. This codes for CASRPGLNTEAFF.